This TCR beta chain was sequenced for a study of T cells in Graves' hyperthyroidism and ophthalmopathy. Study results and limitations: Most clonotypes expanded in the thyroid (above 0.001) were also present in blood.

Isolation of PBMCs was performed on around 10 ml fresh peripheral blood. Amplification targeted TCR beta CDR3 regions from RNA transcripts. HTBI primers were employed in a first-round RT-PCR of the TCR CDR3. TCRdb ran MiXCR on the multiplex PCR reads and lists one entry per CDR3 protein. The sample lists about 52,000 distinct CDR3 sequences; roughly 50% were seen once. This clonotype was recorded at least ten times. Its antigen is unknown. V lost 4 bases and J lost 9, with 8 bases in between. CDR1 SGHTS and CDR2 YDEGEE come from the germline V gene. The length of the CDR3 is 12 residues. This receptor was identified in a woman in her fifties or sixties with Graves' ophthalmopathy. Sequences were obtained from blood. The rearrangement uses TRBV5-8 and TRBJ1-6, with D unclear. The CDR3 region has the DNA TGTGCCAGCAGCCTGGATTTTTCACCCCTCCACTTT. As protein: CASSLDFSPLHF.